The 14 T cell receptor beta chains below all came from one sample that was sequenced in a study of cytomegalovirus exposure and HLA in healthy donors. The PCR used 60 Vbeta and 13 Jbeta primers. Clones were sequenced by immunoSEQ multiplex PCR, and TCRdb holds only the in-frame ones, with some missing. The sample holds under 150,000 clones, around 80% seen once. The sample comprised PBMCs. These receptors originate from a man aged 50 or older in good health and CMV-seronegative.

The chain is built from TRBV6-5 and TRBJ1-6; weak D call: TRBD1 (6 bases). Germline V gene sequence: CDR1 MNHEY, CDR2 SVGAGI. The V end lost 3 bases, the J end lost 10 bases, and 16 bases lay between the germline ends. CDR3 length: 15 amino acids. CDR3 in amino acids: CASSYGGAFGSPLHF. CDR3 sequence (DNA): TGTGCCAGCAGTTATGGGGGGGCTTTCGGATCACCCCTCCACTTT.

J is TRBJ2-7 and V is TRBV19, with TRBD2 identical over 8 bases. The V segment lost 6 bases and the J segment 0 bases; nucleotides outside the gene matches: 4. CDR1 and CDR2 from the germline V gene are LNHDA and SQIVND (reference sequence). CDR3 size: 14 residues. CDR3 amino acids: CASRLAESSYEQYF. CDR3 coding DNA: TGTGCCAGTAGACTAGCGGAGAGCTCCTACGAGCAGTACTTC.

In nucleotides, the CDR3 is TGCGCCAGCAGCCAAGACAGGGGCGCATATGGCTACACCTTC. Translation gives CASSQDRGAYGYTF. V and J are TRBV4-3 and TRBJ1-2; D perhaps matches TRBD1 (6 bases). V was trimmed by 0 bases and J by 5 bases, leaving 10 bases between them. The CDR3 runs to 14 residues. Germline V gene data show CDR1 as LGHNA and CDR2 as YSLEER.

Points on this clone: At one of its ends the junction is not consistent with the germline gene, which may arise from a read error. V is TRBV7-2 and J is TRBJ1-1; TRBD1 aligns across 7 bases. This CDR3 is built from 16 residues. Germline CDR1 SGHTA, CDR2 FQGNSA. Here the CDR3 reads CASGGGTGVPGPALHF. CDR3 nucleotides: TGTGCCAGCGGTGGGGGCACAGGGGTGCCCGGGCCGGCTCTCCATTTT.

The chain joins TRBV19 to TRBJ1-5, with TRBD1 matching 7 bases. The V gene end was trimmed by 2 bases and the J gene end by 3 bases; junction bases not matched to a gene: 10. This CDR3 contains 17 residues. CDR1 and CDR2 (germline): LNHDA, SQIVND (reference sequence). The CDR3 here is CASSISRGRGLNQPQHF. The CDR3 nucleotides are TGTGCCAGTAGTATATCGAGGGGGCGAGGGCTCAATCAGCCCCAGCATTTT.

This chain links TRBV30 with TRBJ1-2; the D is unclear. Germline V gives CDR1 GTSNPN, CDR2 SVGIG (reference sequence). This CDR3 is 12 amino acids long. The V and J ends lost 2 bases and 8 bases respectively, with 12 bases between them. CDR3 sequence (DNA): TGTGCCTGGAGTACTCCGCCGGGAGGCTACACCTTC. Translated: CAWSTPPGGYTF.

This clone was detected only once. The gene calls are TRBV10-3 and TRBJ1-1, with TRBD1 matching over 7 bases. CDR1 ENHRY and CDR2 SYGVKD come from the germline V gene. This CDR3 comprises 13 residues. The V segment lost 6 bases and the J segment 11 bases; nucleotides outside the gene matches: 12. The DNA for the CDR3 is TGTGCCATCAGGGAGGATACAGGGGATGATGCTTTCTTT. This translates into CAIREDTGDDAFF.

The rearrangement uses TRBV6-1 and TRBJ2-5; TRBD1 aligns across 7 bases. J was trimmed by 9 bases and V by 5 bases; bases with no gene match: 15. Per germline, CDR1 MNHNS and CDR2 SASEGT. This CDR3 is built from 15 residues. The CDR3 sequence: CASSPRDSVPVAQYF. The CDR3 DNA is TGTGCCAGCAGTCCTCGGGACAGCGTTCCTGTGGCCCAGTACTTC.

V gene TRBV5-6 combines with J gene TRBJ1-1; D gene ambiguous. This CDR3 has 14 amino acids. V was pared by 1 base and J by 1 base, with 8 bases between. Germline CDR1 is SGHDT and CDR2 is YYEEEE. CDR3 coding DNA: TGTGCCAGCAGCTTGTATGACAAGAACACTGAAGCTTTCTTT. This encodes CASSLYDKNTEAFF.

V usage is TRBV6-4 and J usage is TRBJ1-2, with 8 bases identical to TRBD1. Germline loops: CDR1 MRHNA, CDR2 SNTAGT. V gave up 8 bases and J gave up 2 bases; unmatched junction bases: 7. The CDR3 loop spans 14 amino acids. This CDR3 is CASRRQGLNYGYTF. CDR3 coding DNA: TGTGCCAGCCGACGACAGGGGTTGAACTATGGCTACACCTTC.

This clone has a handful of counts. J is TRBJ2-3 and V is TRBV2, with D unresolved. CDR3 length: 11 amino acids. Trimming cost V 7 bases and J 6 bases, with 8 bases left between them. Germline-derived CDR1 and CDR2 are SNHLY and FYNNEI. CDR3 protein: CASTRRDTQYF. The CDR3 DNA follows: TGTGCCAGCACGAGGCGGGATACGCAGTATTTT. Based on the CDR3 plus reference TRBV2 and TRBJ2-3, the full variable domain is EPEVTQTPSHQVTQMGQEVILRCVPISNHLYFYWYRQILGQKVEFLVSFYNNEISEKSEIFDDQFSVERPDGSNFTLKIRSTKLEDSAMYFCASTRRDTQYFGPGTRLTVL.

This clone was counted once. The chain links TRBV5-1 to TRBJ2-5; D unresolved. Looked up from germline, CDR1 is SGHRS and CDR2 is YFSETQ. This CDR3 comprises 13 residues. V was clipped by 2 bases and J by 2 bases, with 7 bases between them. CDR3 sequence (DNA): TGCGCCAGCAGCTTAAACTTACAAGAGACCCAGTACTTC. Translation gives CASSLNLQETQYF.

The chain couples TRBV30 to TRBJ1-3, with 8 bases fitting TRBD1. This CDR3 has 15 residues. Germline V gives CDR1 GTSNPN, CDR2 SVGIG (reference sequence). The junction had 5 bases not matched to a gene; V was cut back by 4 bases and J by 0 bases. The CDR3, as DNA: TGTGCCTGGATTAGGCAGGGGGCCTCTGGAAACACCATATATTTT. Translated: CAWIRQGASGNTIYF. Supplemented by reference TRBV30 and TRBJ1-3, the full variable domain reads SQTIHQWPATLVQPVGSPLSLECTVEGTSNPNLYWYRQAAGRGLQLLFYSVGIGQISSEVPQNLSASRPQDRQFILSSKKLLLSDSGFYLCAWIRQGASGNTIYFGEGSWLTVV.

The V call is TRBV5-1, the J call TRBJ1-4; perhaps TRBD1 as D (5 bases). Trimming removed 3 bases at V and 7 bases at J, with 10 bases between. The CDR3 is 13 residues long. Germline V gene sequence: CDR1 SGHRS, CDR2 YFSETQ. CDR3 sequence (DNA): TGCGCCAGCAGCTCAGGACAAGCTGAAAAACTGTTTTTT. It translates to CASSSGQAEKLFF.